The 7 T cell receptor beta chains reported below all come from one sample, sequenced in a study of Ad26.COV2.S vaccination and SARS-CoV-2 variants. TCRdb's table, derived via immunoSEQ multiplex PCR, lists solely in-frame clones and lacks some. Counted here are approximately 500,000 clones, roughly 85% occurring once; the ten biggest clones make up roughly 12%. The treatment denotes: some 20 received Ad26.COV2.S at low or high dose, single or two shots; about five received placebo; per-sample allocation not given. At day 63 after the first vaccine or placebo injection, samples were drawn. The material sequenced was peripheral blood, taken in a trial of Ad26.COV2.S vaccine versus placebo. These receptors originate from a person aged 18-65 years who received the Ad26.COV2.S COVID-19 vaccine or a placebo.

The chain recombines TRBV3-1 (or the pseudogene TRBV3-2) with TRBJ2-1, with 13 positions matching TRBD2. The CDR3 spans 17 residues. V lost 5 bases and J lost 9; bases outside the gene matches: 13. Germline loops: CDR1 LGHDT, CDR2 YNNKEL (reference sequence). The CDR3 DNA is TGTGCCAGCAGCTATTGGACTAGCGGGAGTCCTCGCGTTGAGCAGTTCTTC. It translates to CASSYWTSGSPRVEQFF.

The chain carries TRBV7-9 and TRBJ2-6, with a possible D match to TRBD2 (6 bases). V lost 3 bases and J lost 4, with 10 bases in between. The CDR3 length is 15 residues. Germline V gene lookup returns CDR1 SEHNR and CDR2 FQNEAQ (reference sequence). The CDR3 sequence: CASSFGGRGANVLTF. The CDR3 DNA reads TGTGCCAGCAGCTTTGGAGGGAGAGGGGCCAACGTCCTGACTTTC.

This chain uses TRBV10-3 with TRBJ1-2; no clear D. This CDR3 is built from 13 residues. The V gene's germline CDR1 is ENHRY and CDR2 SYGVKD. Trimming stripped 10 bases from V and 4 bases from J, with 16 bases between. CDR3 nucleotide sequence: TGTGCCACCCACCCCCCACAGTCCTATGGCTACACCTTC. It is translated as CATHPPQSYGYTF.

This sequence joins TRBV27 and TRBJ1-6; 9 bases fit TRBD1. Losses at the gene ends were 3 bases for V and 7 bases for J; bases not matched to a gene: 10. The CDR3 is 17 residues long. Germline V gene lookup returns CDR1 MNHEY and CDR2 SMNVEV (reference sequence). The CDR3 coding sequence is TGTGCCAGCAGTTTCGGTCTGGGACAGGGTCTGAATTCACCCCTCCACTTT. Amino acid sequence: CASSFGLGQGLNSPLHF.

This chain joins TRBV19 and TRBJ1-5; 7 nucleotides match TRBD1. With 7 bases clipped from V and 0 bases from J, the junction kept 9 bases outside the gene matches. This CDR3 is built from 16 residues. In germline, CDR1 is LNHDA, CDR2 SQIVND (reference sequence). This CDR3 reads CASTSGTANSNQPQHF. The CDR3 DNA reads as TGTGCCAGTACCTCCGGGACAGCCAATAGCAATCAGCCCCAGCATTTT.

The chain is built from TRBV28 and TRBJ1-1; unclear D gene. The CDR3 runs 12 residues. V lost 4 bases and J lost 9, with 12 bases in between. Germline CDR1 MDHEN, CDR2 SYDVKM. CDR3 nucleotides: TGTGCCAGCAGTTCCCTAATCCCCAAAGCTTTCTTT. Protein sequence: CASSSLIPKAFF.

This chain connects TRBV28 to TRBJ2-1; 7 bases agree with TRBD1. This CDR3 is 18 amino acids long. Per the germline V gene, CDR1 is MDHEN and CDR2 is SYDVKM. V lost 6 bases, J lost 7 bases, and 21 bases stayed unmatched. CDR3 protein: CASSRNYGQVEFSNEQFF. In nucleotides, the CDR3 is TGTGCCAGCAGCCGAAATTACGGACAGGTTGAGTTTTCGAATGAGCAGTTCTTC.